Listed here is a single T cell receptor (beta chain). These data are taken from a study of OX40 agonist ivuxolimab in advanced cancers. This CDR3 region has 13 residues. The V segment lost 3 bases and the J segment 6 bases; nucleotides outside the gene matches: 3. Germline CDR1 is SGHAT and CDR2 is FQNNGV. Method: immunoSEQ multiplex PCR; TCRdb's copy keeps in-frame clones and lacks some. Found here are about 63,000 clones, about 91% of them singletons; the top ten hold more than 10%. J is TRBJ1-1 and V is TRBV11-2; 8 nucleotides align to TRBD1. The sample consisted of CD4+ or CD8+ T cells sorted from blood, taken in a trial of the OX40 agonist ivuxolimab. The TCR originated in an adult with an advanced solid tumor such as melanoma, head and neck, liver or kidney cancer. The CDR3 DNA reads as TGTGCCAGCAGCTTTGACAGGGGTCCTGAAGCTTTCTTT. Translation gives CASSFDRGPEAFF.